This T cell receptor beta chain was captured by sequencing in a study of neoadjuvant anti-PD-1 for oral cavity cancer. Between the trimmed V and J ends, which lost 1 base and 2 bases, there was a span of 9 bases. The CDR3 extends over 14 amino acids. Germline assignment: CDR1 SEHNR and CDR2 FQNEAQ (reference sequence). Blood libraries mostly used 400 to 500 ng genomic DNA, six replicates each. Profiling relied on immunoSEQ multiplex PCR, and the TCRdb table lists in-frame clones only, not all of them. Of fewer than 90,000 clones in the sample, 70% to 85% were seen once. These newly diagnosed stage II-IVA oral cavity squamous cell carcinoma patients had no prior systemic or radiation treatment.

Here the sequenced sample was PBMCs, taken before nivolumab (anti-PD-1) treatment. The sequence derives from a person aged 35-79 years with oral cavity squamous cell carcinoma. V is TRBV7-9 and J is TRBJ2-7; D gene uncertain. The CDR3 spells CASSLGIVPYEQYF. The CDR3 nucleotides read TGTGCCAGCAGCTTAGGAATAGTGCCCTACGAGCAGTACTTC.